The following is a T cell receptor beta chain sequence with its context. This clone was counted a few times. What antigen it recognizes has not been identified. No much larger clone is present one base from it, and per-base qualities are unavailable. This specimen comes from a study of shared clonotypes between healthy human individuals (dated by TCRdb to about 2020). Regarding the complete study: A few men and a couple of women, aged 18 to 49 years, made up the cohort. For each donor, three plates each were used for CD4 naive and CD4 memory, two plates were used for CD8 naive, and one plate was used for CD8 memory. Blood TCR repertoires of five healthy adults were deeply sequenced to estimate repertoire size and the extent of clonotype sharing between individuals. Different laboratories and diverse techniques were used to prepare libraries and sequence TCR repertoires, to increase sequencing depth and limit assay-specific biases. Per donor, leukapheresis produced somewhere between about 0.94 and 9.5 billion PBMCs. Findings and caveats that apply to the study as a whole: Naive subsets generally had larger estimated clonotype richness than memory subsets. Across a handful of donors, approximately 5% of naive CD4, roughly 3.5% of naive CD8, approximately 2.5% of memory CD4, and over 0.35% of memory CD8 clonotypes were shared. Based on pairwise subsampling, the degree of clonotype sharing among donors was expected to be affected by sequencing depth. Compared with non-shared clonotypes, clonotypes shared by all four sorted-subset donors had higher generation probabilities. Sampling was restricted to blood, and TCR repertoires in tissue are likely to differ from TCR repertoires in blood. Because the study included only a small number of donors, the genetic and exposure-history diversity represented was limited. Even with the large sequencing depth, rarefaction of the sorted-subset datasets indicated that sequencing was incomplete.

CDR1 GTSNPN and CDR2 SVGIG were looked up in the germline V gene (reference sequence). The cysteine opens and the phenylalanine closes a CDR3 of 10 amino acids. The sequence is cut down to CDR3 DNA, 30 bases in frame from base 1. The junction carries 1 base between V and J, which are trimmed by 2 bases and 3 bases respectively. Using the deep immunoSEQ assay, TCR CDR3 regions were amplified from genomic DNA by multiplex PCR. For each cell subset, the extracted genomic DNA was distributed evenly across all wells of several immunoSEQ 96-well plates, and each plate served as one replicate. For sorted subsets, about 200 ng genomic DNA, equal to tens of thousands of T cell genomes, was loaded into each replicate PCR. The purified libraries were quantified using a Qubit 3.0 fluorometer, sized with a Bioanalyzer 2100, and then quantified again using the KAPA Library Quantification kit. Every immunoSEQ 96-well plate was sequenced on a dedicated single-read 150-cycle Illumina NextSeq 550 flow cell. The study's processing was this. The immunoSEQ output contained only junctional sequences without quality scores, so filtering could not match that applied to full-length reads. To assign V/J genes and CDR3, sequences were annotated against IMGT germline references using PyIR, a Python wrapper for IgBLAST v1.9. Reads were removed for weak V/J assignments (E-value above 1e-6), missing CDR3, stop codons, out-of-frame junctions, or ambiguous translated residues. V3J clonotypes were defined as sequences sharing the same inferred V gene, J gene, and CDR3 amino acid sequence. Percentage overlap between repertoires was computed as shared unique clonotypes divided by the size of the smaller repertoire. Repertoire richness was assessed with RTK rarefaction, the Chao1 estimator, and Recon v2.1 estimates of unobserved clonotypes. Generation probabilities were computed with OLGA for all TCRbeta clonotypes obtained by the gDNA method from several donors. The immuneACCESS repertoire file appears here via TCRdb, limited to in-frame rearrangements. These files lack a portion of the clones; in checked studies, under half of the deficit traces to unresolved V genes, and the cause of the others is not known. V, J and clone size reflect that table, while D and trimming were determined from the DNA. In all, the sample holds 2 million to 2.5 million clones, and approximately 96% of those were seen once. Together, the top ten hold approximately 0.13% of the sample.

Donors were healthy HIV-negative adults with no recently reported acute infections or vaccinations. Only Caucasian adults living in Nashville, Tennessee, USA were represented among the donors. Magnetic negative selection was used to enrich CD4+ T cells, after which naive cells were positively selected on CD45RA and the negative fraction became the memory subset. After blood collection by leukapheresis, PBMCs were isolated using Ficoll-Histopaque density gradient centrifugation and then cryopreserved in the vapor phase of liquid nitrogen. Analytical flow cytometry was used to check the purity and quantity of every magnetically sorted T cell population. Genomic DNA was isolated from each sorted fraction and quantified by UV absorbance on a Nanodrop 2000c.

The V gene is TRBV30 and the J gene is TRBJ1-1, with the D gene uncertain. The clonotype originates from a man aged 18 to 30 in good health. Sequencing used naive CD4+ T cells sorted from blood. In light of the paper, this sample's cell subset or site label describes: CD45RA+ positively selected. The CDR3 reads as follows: CAWSYTEAFF. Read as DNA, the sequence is TGTGCCTGGAGTTACACTGAAGCTTTCTTT.